This paragraph covers one T cell receptor (beta chain) sequence. These data are taken from a study of blood T cell repertoires in COVID-19. Across the study: Specimens from acute and convalescent COVID-19 originated in the United States, Italy and Spain. PBMCs, B-cell-depleted T cells, or T cells provided the cDNA or gDNA that made up the material.

Authors' methods: Quantification of nucleated cells was approximated via reference gene primer amplification. Produced via immunoSEQ multiplex PCR; TCRdb's table is partial and in-frame only. V and J calls plus clone size are reproduced from that table; the DNA served to infer D and trimming. This table has 200,000 to 250,000 clones, 65% to 90% appearing once. The sequenced sample was peripheral blood. This clonotype was obtained from a woman in her 50s with acute or convalescent COVID-19.

The CDR3 nucleotides are TGTGCCAGCAGACCTAGCGGGAGTAATATCAATGAGCAGTTCTTC. As protein: CASRPSGSNINEQFF. This chain connects TRBV28 to TRBJ2-1; 10 bases line up with TRBD2. V was clipped by 6 bases and J by 6 bases; unmatched bases: 8. The CDR3 contains 15 residues. Germline V gene data show CDR1 as MDHEN and CDR2 as SYDVKM.